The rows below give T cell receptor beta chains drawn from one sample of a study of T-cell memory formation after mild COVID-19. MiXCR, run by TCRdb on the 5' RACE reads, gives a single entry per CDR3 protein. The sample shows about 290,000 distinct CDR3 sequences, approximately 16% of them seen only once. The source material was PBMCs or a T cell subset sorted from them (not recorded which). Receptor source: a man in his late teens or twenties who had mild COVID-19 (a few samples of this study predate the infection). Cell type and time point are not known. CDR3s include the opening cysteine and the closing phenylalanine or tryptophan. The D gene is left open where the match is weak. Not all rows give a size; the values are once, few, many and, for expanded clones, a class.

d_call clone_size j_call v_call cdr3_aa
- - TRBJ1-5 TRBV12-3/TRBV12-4 CASSLTYSNQPQHF
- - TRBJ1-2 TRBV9 CASSVDGTYLSNYGYTF
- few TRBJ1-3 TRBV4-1 CASSQDAALERTGNTIYF
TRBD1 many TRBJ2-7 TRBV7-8 CASSVGQGAYEQYF
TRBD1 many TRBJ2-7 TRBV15 CATSRDPGQLYEQYF
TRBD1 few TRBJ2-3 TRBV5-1 CASSYRGRQYVGSTDTQYF
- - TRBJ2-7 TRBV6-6 CASSYSTMGLPYEQYF
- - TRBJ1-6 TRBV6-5 CASSYRGGAAVSPLHF
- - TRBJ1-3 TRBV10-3 CAISESRGTGNTIYF
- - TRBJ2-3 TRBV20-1 CSAILEGDTDTQYF
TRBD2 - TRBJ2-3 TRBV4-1 CASSLTPSGGVDTQYF
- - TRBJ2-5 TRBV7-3 CASSFGYRETQYF
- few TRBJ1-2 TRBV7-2 CASSLWQGGYYGYTF
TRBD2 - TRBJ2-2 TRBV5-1 CASSPTPGGAIGELFF
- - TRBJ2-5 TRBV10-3 CAISDAEVETQYF
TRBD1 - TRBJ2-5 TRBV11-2 CASSADRGRWGETQYF
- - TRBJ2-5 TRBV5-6 CASSPTDGQETQYF
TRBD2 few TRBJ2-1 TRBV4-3 CASSEEVGTSKNEQFF
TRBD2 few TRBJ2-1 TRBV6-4 CASSDGSGGLGEQFF
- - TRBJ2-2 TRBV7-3 CASSPSISTGELFF
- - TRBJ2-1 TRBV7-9 CASSRPGPSIPNEQFF
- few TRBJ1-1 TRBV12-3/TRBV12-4 CASSLALRVNTEAFF
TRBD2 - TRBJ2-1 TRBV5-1 CASSLKWGGNEQFF
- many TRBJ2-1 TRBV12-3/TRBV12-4 CASSFSDEQFF
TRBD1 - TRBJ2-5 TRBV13 CASSFEGAGETQYF
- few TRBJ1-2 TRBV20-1 CSASWSLGYTF